Following are 5 T cell receptor beta chains from one sample sequenced in a study of T cells in Graves' hyperthyroidism and ophthalmopathy. Amplified TCR beta CDR3 regions derived from RNA transcripts. TCR CDR3 underwent first-round RT-PCR with the HTBI primer set. In TCRdb, the multiplex PCR reads were re-called with MiXCR into one record per CDR3 protein. The top ten clones hold about 9.3% of a sample with tens of thousands of distinct CDR3 sequences, roughly 45% of them seen once. Sequencing input: blood. All receptors come from a young woman with Graves' hyperthyroidism.

In this sample, this clonotype turned up many times. V is TRBV6-1 and J is TRBJ2-2, with D perhaps given as TRBD1 or TRBD2 (5 bases each). V was pared by 2 bases and J by 1 base, with 11 bases between. CDR1 and CDR2 (germline): MNHNS, SASEGT. The CDR3 has 16 residues. In DNA, the CDR3 is TGTGCCAGCAGTGAATTGAGAGGGGAGAACACCGGGGAGCTGTTTTTT. It is translated as CASSELRGENTGELFF.

This chain connects TRBV27 to TRBJ2-3, with TRBD2 matching over 9 bases. The CDR3 runs 16 residues. Looked up from germline, CDR1 is MNHEY and CDR2 is SMNVEV (reference sequence). The V segment lost 5 bases and the J segment 8 bases; nucleotides outside the gene matches: 14. The CDR3 bases are TGTGCCAGCAGTCCACATGAGGCGGGAGGGGTAGGTACGCAGTATTTT. This sequence encodes CASSPHEAGGVGTQYF.

This clonotype was seen ten or more times. A much larger clone sits a single nucleotide away, making a read error possible. This chain joins TRBV19 and TRBJ2-2; D is unresolved. Germline loops: CDR1 LNHDA, CDR2 SQIVND (reference sequence). The V and J ends lost 7 bases and 7 bases respectively, with 10 bases between them. The CDR3 spans 12 residues. In nucleotides, the CDR3 is TGTGCCAGTACCGGAGTTGTCGGGGAGCTGTTTTTT. Residues: CASTGVVGELFF.

This clonotype is medium-sized within its sample. The rearrangement joins TRBV19 to TRBJ2-3; no reliable D call. Trimming stripped 0 bases from V and 5 bases from J, with 3 bases between. CDR1 is LNHDA and CDR2 is SQIVND in the germline V gene (reference sequence). This CDR3 is built from 12 residues. The CDR3 here is CASSIEGDTQYF. CDR3 nucleotides: TGTGCCAGTAGTATAGAGGGAGATACGCAGTATTTT. The full variable domain, with the rest looked up from reference TRBV19 and TRBJ2-3, is DGGITQSPKYLFRKEGQNVTLSCEQNLNHDAMYWYRQDPGQGLRLIYYSQIVNDFQKGDIAEGYSVSREKKESFPLTVTSAQKNPTAFYLCASSIEGDTQYFGPGTRLTVL.

This clonotype was recorded at least ten times. The J gene is TRBJ1-6, the V gene TRBV6-5, with TRBD1 matching over 9 bases. The CDR3 runs 16 residues. V shed 0 bases and J 10 bases; nucleotides not matched to a gene: 7. CDR1 and CDR2 (germline): MNHEY, SVGAGI. CDR3 DNA: TGTGCCAGCAGTTACTCGAATACAGGGGGCTGGTCACCCCTCCACTTT. This gives the protein CASSYSNTGGWSPLHF.